This TCR beta chain appears in the sequencing data of a study of blood T cell repertoires in COVID-19. About the research overall: Italy, Spain and the United States were the sources of the convalescent and acute COVID-19 samples. PBMCs, B-cell-depleted T cells, or T cells provided the cDNA or gDNA that made up the material.

Authors' processing steps: Quantification of nucleated cells was approximated via reference gene primer amplification. Sequencing used immunoSEQ multiplex PCR; TCRdb keeps in-frame clones, though not all of them. V and J calls and clone size follow that table, whereas D and trimming were derived from the DNA. The sample has around 200,000 clones; about 89% are singletons. CDR3 size: 11 residues. Germline V CDR1 and CDR2: MNHEY, SVGAGI. V was pared by 10 bases and J by 5 bases, with 4 bases of the junction left unmatched. This chain uses TRBV6-5 with TRBJ2-7; 8 bases are shared with TRBD1. Sequences were obtained from peripheral blood. This TCR came from a man aged 40-49 years with acute or convalescent COVID-19. The DNA for the CDR3 is TGTGCCACGGGACAGGCGAACGAGCAGTACTTC. Its protein is CATGQANEQYF.